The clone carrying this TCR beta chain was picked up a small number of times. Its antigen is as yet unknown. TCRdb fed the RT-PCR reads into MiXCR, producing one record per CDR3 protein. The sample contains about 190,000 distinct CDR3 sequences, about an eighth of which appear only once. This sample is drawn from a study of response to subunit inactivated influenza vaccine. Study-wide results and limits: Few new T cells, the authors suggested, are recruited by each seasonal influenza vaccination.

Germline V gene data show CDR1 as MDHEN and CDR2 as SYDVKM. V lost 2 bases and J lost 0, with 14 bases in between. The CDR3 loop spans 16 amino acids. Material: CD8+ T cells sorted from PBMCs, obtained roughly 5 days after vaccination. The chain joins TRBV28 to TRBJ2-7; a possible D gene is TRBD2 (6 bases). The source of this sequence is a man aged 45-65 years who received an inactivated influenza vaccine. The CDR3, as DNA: TGTGCCAGCAGTTTACGCGGGACTGCCACCTCCTACGAGCAGTACTTC. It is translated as CASSLRGTATSYEQYF.